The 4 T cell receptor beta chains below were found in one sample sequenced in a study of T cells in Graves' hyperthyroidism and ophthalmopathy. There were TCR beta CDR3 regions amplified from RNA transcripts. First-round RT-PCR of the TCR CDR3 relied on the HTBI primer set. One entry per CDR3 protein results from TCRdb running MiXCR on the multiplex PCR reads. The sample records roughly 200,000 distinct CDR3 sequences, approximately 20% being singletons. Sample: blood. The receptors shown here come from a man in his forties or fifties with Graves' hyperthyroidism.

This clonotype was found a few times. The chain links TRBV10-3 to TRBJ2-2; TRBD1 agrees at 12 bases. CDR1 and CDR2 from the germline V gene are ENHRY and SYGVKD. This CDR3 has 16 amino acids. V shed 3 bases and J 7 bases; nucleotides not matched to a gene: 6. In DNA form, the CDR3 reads TGTGCCATCAGTGAAGGGACAGGGGGCAGGAACGGGGAGCTGTTTTTT. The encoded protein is CAISEGTGGRNGELFF.

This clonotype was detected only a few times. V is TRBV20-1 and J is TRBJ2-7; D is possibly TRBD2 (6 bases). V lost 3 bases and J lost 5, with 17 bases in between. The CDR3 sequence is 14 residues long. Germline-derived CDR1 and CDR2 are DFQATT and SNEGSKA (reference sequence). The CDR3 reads CSARLGRRYDEQYF. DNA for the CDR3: TGCAGTGCTAGGTTAGGGAGGAGATACGACGAGCAGTACTTC.

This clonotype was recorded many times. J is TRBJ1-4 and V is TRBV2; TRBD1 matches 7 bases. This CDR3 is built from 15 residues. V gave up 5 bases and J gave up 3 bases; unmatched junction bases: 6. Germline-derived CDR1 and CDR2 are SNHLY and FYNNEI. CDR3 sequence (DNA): TGTGCCAGCAGTAAAGGGGGCTTGGCTAATGAAAAACTGTTTTTT. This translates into CASSKGGLANEKLFF.

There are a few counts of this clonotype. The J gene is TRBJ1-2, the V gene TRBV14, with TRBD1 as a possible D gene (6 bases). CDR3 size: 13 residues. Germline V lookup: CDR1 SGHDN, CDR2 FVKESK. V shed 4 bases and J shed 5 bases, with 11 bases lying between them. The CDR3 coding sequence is TGTGCCAGCAGCCGACAGGCCGGTTATGGCTACACCTTC. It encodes CASSRQAGYGYTF. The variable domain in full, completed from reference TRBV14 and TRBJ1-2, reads EAGVTQFPSHSVIEKGQTVTLRCDPISGHDNLYWYRRVMGKEIKFLLHFVKESKQDESGMPNNRFLAERTGGTYSTLKVQPAELEDSGVYFCASSRQAGYGYTFGSGTRLTVV.